Following are 25 T cell receptor beta chains from one sample sequenced in a study of T cells in Graves' hyperthyroidism and ophthalmopathy (dated by TCRdb to between 2018 and 2020). Library preparation used multiplex PCR. Sequencing instrument: Illumina HiSeq 2000. Amplification of TCR beta CDR3 regions was carried out from RNA transcripts. A first-round RT-PCR of the TCR CDR3 used the HTBI primer set with the Qiagen OneStep RT-PCR kit. The public reads were quality trimmed at Q25 with fastp and then assembled into clones with MiXCR by TCRdb, keeping productive beta chains. Identical CDR3 proteins give one entry, which carries the most common genes and DNA. The sample records 500,000 or so distinct CDR3 sequences, roughly 15% of which are singletons. About 16% of the sample rests with the top ten. Specimen: blood. All receptors come from a woman aged 18-29 years with Graves' ophthalmopathy.

This clonotype has only a few counts. V is TRBV15 and J is TRBJ2-2; either TRBD1 or TRBD2 may fit D (5 bases each). This CDR3 has 14 residues. Germline assignment: CDR1 LNHNV and CDR2 YYDKDF (reference sequence). Trimming took 5 bases from V and 6 from J, leaving 13 bases between them. This CDR3 reads CATSGGPPSGELFF. CDR3 coding DNA: TGTGCCACCAGCGGGGGACCGCCTTCCGGGGAGCTGTTTTTT.

In its sample, this clonotype was seen a few times. The V and J genes are TRBV20-1 and TRBJ2-3, with D possibly TRBD1 on 6 matching bases. V was clipped by 3 bases and J by 2 bases, with 12 bases between them. The length of the CDR3 is 14 residues. Germline V gene lookup returns CDR1 DFQATT and CDR2 SNEGSKA (reference sequence). The CDR3 nucleotides are TGCAGTGCTAGGAGGGGGAGCGTCACAGATACGCAGTATTTT. It encodes CSARRGSVTDTQYF.

This clonotype was seen many times. This chain links TRBV6-5 with TRBJ2-5, with 8 bases identical to TRBD2. The length of the CDR3 is 15 residues. V was pared by 2 bases and J by 5 bases, with 7 bases of the junction left unmatched. Germline assignment: CDR1 MNHEY and CDR2 SVGAGI. The CDR3 region has the DNA TGTGCCAGCAGTTACCAGGCATCTAGCGGGGAGACCCAGTACTTC. It translates to CASSYQASSGETQYF.

This clonotype was observed at least ten times. The chain is built from TRBV30 and TRBJ2-7, with no clear D. The germline gives CDR1 GTSNPN, CDR2 SVGIG (reference sequence). Trimming pared 0 bases from V and 5 bases from J, leaving 2 bases between. This CDR3 region has 10 residues. CDR3 sequence: CAWSVNEQYF. In nucleotides, the CDR3 is TGTGCCTGGAGTGTGAACGAGCAGTACTTC.

The chain carries TRBV27 and TRBJ2-5; unclear D gene. This CDR3 region has 12 residues. The germline V gene has CDR1 MNHEY and CDR2 SMNVEV (reference sequence). The V gene lost 3 bases and the J gene lost 4 bases, with 6 bases spanning the gap. The CDR3, as DNA: TGTGCCAGCAGTTTTGTTGTAGAGACCCAGTACTTC. Its translation: CASSFVVETQYF.

This rearrangement joins TRBV18 to TRBJ2-5; 8 bases line up with TRBD2. Germline V gene data show CDR1 as KGHSH and CDR2 as LQKENI. Trimming cost V 3 bases and J 1 base; bases outside gene matches: 25. CDR3 size: 22 residues. CDR3 sequence: CASSPPWAGVGLAEGLQETQYF. CDR3 coding DNA: TGTGCCAGCTCACCCCCCTGGGCAGGGGTAGGACTAGCTGAAGGGCTCCAAGAGACCCAGTACTTC.

This clonotype has ten or more counts. The rearrangement uses TRBV30 and TRBJ2-3; 9 bases match TRBD2. After removal of 5 bases from V and 2 bases from J, the junction contained 8 bases not matched to a gene. Germline V lookup: CDR1 GTSNPN, CDR2 SVGIG (reference sequence). The CDR3 extends over 15 amino acids. The CDR3 bases are TGTGCCTGGGACCTGACTAGCGGATTCACAGATACGCAGTATTTT. This encodes CAWDLTSGFTDTQYF.

This clonotype appeared a few times. The chain is built from TRBV9 and TRBJ2-2, with TRBD2 as a possible D gene (6 bases). V lost 6 bases, J lost 3 bases, and 12 bases lay in between. The CDR3 runs to 14 residues. Germline CDR1 SGDLS, CDR2 YYNGEE. The CDR3 loop reads CASTSGEHTGELFF. As DNA, the CDR3 is TGTGCCAGCACCTCGGGGGAGCACACCGGGGAGCTGTTTTTT.

The chain couples TRBV6-1 to TRBJ2-7; 9 bases are shared with TRBD1. Germline V gene lookup returns CDR1 MNHNS and CDR2 SASEGT. J lost 6 bases, V lost 1 base, and 4 bases had no gene match. The CDR3 consists of 14 residues. In DNA form, the CDR3 reads TGTGCCAGCAGTGAAGATCACAGGGGGCTCGAGCAGTACTTC. Translation: CASSEDHRGLEQYF.

CDR3 sequence reads: CASNLGLGSEAFF. The CDR3 DNA reads TGTGCCAGCAATTTGGGACTAGGTTCTGAAGCTTTCTTT. The rearrangement joins TRBV25-1 to TRBJ1-1; a possible D gene is TRBD1 (5 bases). Looked up from germline, CDR1 is MGHDK and CDR2 is SYGVNS. Trimming shortened V by 7 bases and J by 6 bases, and 15 bases separated the two germline ends. CDR3 length: 13 residues.

With regard to this clonotype: A much bigger clone sits one base away, suggesting this may be a read error. This chain links TRBV5-6 with TRBJ2-5; 13 bases are shared with TRBD2. Per the germline V gene, CDR1 is SGHDT and CDR2 is YYEEEE. The CDR3 contains 15 residues. Trimming removed 6 bases from V and 8 bases from J; junction bases left unmatched: 10. CDR3 bases: TGTGCCAGCAACTGGTGGACTAGCGGGAGAGATACCCAGTACTTC. This sequence encodes CASNWWTSGRDTQYF.

This clonotype was recorded at least ten times. The chain links TRBV6-1 to TRBJ2-1; 14 bases agree with TRBD2. Germline values: CDR1 MNHNS, CDR2 SASEGT. V shed 5 bases and J 8 bases; nucleotides not matched to a gene: 8. This CDR3 is built from 16 residues. The chain's CDR3 is CASSRLAGGPGDEQFF. As DNA, the CDR3 is TGTGCCAGCAGTAGACTAGCGGGGGGGCCAGGGGATGAGCAGTTCTTC.

Only one count was recorded for this clonotype. V gene TRBV30 combines with J gene TRBJ1-3, with 9 bases lining up with TRBD1. The germline gives CDR1 GTSNPN, CDR2 SVGIG (reference sequence). With 3 bases clipped from V and 4 bases from J, the junction kept 4 bases outside the gene matches. The CDR3 has 14 amino acids. CDR3: CAWSTGGAGNTIYF. The CDR3 region has the DNA TGTGCCTGGAGCACAGGGGGCGCCGGAAACACCATATATTTT.

The V call is TRBV20-1, the J call TRBJ1-5; 8 nucleotides line up with TRBD1. Germline lookup yields CDR1 DFQATT and CDR2 SNEGSKA (reference sequence). CDR3 length: 15 residues. V shed 4 bases and J 3 bases; nucleotides not matched to a gene: 8. The CDR3 DNA sequence: TGCAGTGCTACCCGGGGACAGGACCTCAATCAGCCCCAGCATTTT. The encoded protein is CSATRGQDLNQPQHF.

This chain joins TRBV20-1 and TRBJ2-2; D ambiguous. This CDR3 comprises 14 residues. V was cut by 6 bases and J by 5 bases, with 16 bases left in between. Germline V gene sequence: CDR1 DFQATT, CDR2 SNEGSKA (reference sequence). The CDR3 bases are TGCAGTGCGAGTAGAGGCAGAAGGACCGGGGAGCTGTTTTTT. It encodes CSASRGRRTGELFF.

This clonotype was counted a few times. The germline gene is not matched at one end of the junction; a read error may be the cause. The J gene is TRBJ2-1, the V gene TRBV19, with unresolved D. The CDR3 is made up of 13 amino acids. CDR1 is LNHDA and CDR2 is SQIVND in the germline V gene (reference sequence). CDR3 protein: CASNQDSFNEQFF. The CDR3 nucleotides read TGTGCCAGTAACCAAGACTCCTTCAATGAGCAGTTCTTC.

The chain joins TRBV2 to TRBJ1-3; D perhaps matches TRBD1 (6 bases). In germline, CDR1 is SNHLY, CDR2 FYNNEI. The CDR3 is 18 residues long. The V end lost 6 bases, the J end lost 0 bases, and 21 bases lay between the germline ends. CDR3 nucleotide sequence: TGTGCCAGCAGGAACTGGGGGCAGGGGCACCACTCTGGAAACACCATATATTTT. Amino acid sequence: CASRNWGQGHHSGNTIYF.

This clonotype was observed a handful of times. The chain links TRBV19 to TRBJ2-7; possible D gene TRBD1, 5 bases. The CDR3 covers 12 residues. V was cut by 10 bases and J by 1 base, with 11 bases left in between. CDR1 is LNHDA and CDR2 is SQIVND in the germline V gene (reference sequence). The CDR3 DNA is TGTGCCACAGCAGGGATTTCCTACGAGCAGTACTTC. This gives the protein CATAGISYEQYF.

The sample holds many counts of this clonotype. The genes are TRBV28 and TRBJ2-5; D perhaps matches TRBD2 (6 bases). The CDR3 consists of 13 residues. Germline V gene sequence: CDR1 MDHEN, CDR2 SYDVKM. Trimming removed 8 bases from V and 5 bases from J, with 15 bases in between. The CDR3 DNA sequence: TGTGCCAGCTCCACACCGAGCGGGGAGACCCAGTACTTC. This codes for CASSTPSGETQYF. The full variable domain, completed using reference TRBV28 and TRBJ2-5, is DVKVTQSSRYLVKRTGEKVFLECVQDMDHENMFWYRQDPGLGLRLIYFSYDVKMKEKGDIPEGYSVSREKKERFSLILESASTNQTSMYLCASSTPSGETQYFGPGTRLLVL.

This clonotype was seen a handful of times. A much bigger clone sits one base away, suggesting this may be a read error. J is TRBJ1-5 and V is TRBV7-9; TRBD1 matches 9 bases. J gave up 7 bases and V 5 bases, and 12 bases lay outside the gene matches. Looked up from germline, CDR1 is SEHNR and CDR2 is FQNEAQ (reference sequence). CDR3 length: 16 amino acids. CDR3 residues: CASSEEYGTGKQPQHF. The CDR3 bases are TGTGCCAGCAGCGAGGAATACGGGACAGGGAAGCAGCCCCAGCATTTT.

This clonotype was seen repeatedly, ten times or more. J is TRBJ1-1 and V is TRBV12-3 or TRBV12-4; 8 positions match TRBD1. The CDR3 runs to 14 residues. V lost 6 bases, J lost 1 base, and 4 bases stayed unmatched. The CDR3 DNA is TGTGCCAGCAGGACGACAGGGGCGAACACTGAAGCTTTCTTT. This translates into CASRTTGANTEAFF.

This clonotype has a count of ten or more. The V and J genes are TRBV13 and TRBJ1-1; D unresolved. V dropped 7 bases and J dropped 1 base, with 13 bases sitting between them. Germline V gives CDR1 PRHDT, CDR2 FYEKMQ (reference sequence). This CDR3 is built from 14 residues. CDR3 in DNA: TGTGCCAGCACCCGCGACCTGGGGAACACTGAAGCTTTCTTT. Translated, it gives CASTRDLGNTEAFF.

In this sample, this clonotype turned up a few times. The chain links TRBV5-1 to TRBJ1-3; a weak D match, TRBD1 (5 bases). The length of the CDR3 is 14 residues. The ends were cut back, 2 bases at V and 5 bases at J, with 11 bases in the middle. Germline V gene lookup returns CDR1 SGHRS and CDR2 YFSETQ. CDR3 DNA: TGCGCCAGCAGCTTATCCGGGACCCGAAACACCATATATTTT. This gives the protein CASSLSGTRNTIYF.

This clonotype appeared many times. This chain's CDR3 is CASRPTGLHEQYF. The CDR3 bases are TGTGCCAGCAGACCCACAGGGTTGCACGAGCAGTACTTC. The J gene is TRBJ2-7, the V gene TRBV11-1, with D perhaps matching TRBD1 (6 bases). The CDR3 is 13 amino acids. The V gene's germline CDR1 is SGHAT and CDR2 FQDESV (reference sequence). Trimming cost V 6 bases and J 5 bases, with 14 bases left between them.

This clonotype was observed many times. The chain is built from TRBV12-3 or TRBV12-4 and TRBJ1-5; 7 bases align to TRBD1. Trimming removed 8 bases from V and 4 bases from J; junction bases left unmatched: 5. The CDR3 covers 13 residues. CDR3 protein: CASLRQGNQPQHF. The CDR3 DNA reads TGTGCCAGCTTGAGACAGGGAAATCAGCCCCAGCATTTT.